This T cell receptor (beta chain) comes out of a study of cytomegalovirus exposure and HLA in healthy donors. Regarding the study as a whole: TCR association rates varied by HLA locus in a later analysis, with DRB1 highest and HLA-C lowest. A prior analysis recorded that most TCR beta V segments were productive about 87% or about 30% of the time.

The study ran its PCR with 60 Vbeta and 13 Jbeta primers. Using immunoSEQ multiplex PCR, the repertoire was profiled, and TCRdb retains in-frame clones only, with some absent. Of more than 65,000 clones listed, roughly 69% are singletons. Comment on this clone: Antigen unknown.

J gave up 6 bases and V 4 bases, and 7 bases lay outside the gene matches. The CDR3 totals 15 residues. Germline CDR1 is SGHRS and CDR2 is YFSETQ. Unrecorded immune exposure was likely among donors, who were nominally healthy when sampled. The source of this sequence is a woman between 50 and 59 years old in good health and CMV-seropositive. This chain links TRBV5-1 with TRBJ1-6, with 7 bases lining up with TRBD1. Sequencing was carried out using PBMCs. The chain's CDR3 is CASSVKGQFNSPLHF. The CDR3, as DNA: TGCGCCAGCAGCGTAAAGGGACAGTTTAATTCACCCCTCCACTTT.